Detailed here is one T cell receptor (beta chain). What it recognizes is unknown. Only cases whose brain tissue showed the highest T cell transcript signatures were sequenced. This entry comes from a study of brain T cells in children with intractable seizures. Study findings and constraints: Absence of clones before surgery may stem from lower sequencing depth.

This CDR3 contains 16 residues. Losses at the gene ends were 3 bases for V and 3 bases for J; bases not matched to a gene: 6. The germline gives CDR1 MGHRA, CDR2 YSYEKL. The assay was immunoSEQ multiplex PCR, and TCRdb's table has in-frame clones only and misses some. The sample yields tens of thousands of clones, 85% to 95% seen once. The source material was peripheral blood, sampled at surgery. This sequence was found in a boy younger than two with tuberous sclerosis and intractable seizures. The gene calls are TRBV4-1 and TRBJ1-5, with 9 positions matching TRBD1. The CDR3 spells CASSQGQGINNQPQHF. Here the CDR3 DNA reads TGCGCCAGCAGCCAGGGACAGGGAATTAACAATCAGCCCCAGCATTTT.